This T cell receptor beta chain was captured by sequencing in a study of T-cell reconstitution after alpha-beta-depleted transplantation in children. The CDR3 spans 15 residues. The germline V gene has CDR1 SQVTM and CDR2 ANQGSEA. J lost 0 bases, V lost 4 bases, and 5 bases had no gene match. Unique molecular identifiers were built into the TCRbeta library. MiXCR, applied by TCRdb to the PCR reads, yields one record per CDR3 protein. The data contain approximately 520,000 distinct CDR3 sequences, approximately 32% of them seen just once; the ten biggest clones take up around 2.3%. The clonotype originates from a human donor who donated a stem cell graft to a child with aplastic anemia. This sequence joins TRBV29-1 and TRBJ2-1; 8 positions match TRBD2. The input for sequencing was PBMCs from the stem cell graft donor, taken from the stem cell graft. The CDR3 DNA reads as TGCAGCGTTGGGGGCGGACTAGCCTCCTACAATGAGCAGTTCTTC. It is translated as CSVGGGLASYNEQFF.